These 23 T cell receptor beta chains were sequenced from one sample in a study of CXCR3-negative and CXCR3-positive naive CD8 T cells. UMI-labeled TRB cDNA libraries were prepared by 5' RACE. No DNA is given; TCRdb re-called the 5' RACE reads and lists each CDR3 protein once. This table holds 45,000 to 60,000 distinct CDR3 sequences. Sequenced sample: naive CXCR3- CD8+ T cells from blood. The subset is: CD45RO-CCR7+CD27+CD95- naive CD8+ T cells lacking CXCR3 (TNR3-). The receptors originated from a human donor in good health. Some clones in this sample may be carry-over from other donors' samples.

The chain has TRBV7-3 and TRBJ2-7; the TCRdb D gene call, TRBD2, has no DNA to confirm it. Germline CDR1 and CDR2: SGHTA and FQGTGA. The CDR3 length is 14 residues. The CDR3 loop reads CASSRTASSYEQYF.

The V gene is TRBV6-6, the J gene TRBJ2-5; TCRdb names TRBD1, which stays unverified in the absence of DNA. In germline, CDR1 is MNHNY, CDR2 SVGAGI (reference sequence). The CDR3 totals 17 residues. The chain's CDR3 is CASSYPTSGGQPETQYF.

The chain links TRBV6-2 or TRBV6-3 to TRBJ1-4; TCRdb's D call, TRBD1, is unchecked because there is no DNA. The CDR3 totals 15 residues. Germline CDR1 and CDR2: MNHEY and SVGEGT. The CDR3 spells CASGPAGTGLEKLFF.

This rearrangement joins TRBV29-1 to TRBJ2-3; TCRdb gives TRBD2 as the D gene, but with no DNA this cannot be confirmed. The CDR3 extends over 13 amino acids. Germline V gene lookup returns CDR1 SQVTM and CDR2 ANQGSEA. CDR3 sequence: CSVEDWGGDTQYF.

V usage is TRBV29-1 and J usage is TRBJ2-7; with no DNA, the TCRdb D assignment of TRBD1 cannot be verified. Germline V lookup: CDR1 SQVTM, CDR2 ANQGSEA. This CDR3 contains 14 residues. CDR3 protein: CSVGGTGSSYEQYF.

The V gene is TRBV28, the J gene TRBJ2-1; the TRBD2 assignment by TCRdb is unverifiable without DNA. The CDR3 spans 16 residues. The germline gives CDR1 MDHEN, CDR2 SYDVKM. This CDR3 is CASSALLAGWDNEQFF.

The J gene is TRBJ2-2, the V gene TRBV7-8. Germline lookup yields CDR1 SGHVS and CDR2 FQNEAQ. The CDR3 covers 13 residues. CDR3 loop: CASSLPYTGELFF.

This chain uses TRBV6-5 with TRBJ2-7. The CDR3 covers 11 residues. Looked up from germline, CDR1 is MNHEY and CDR2 is SVGAGI. The CDR3 is CASSWGYEQYF.

The chain has TRBV9 and TRBJ2-1; TCRdb selects TRBD1, and the lack of DNA leaves this call unchecked. This CDR3 is built from 17 residues. The V gene's germline CDR1 is SGDLS and CDR2 YYNGEE. The CDR3 protein is CASSVWDGGGRYNEQFF.

J is TRBJ2-6 and V is TRBV19; TCRdb calls TRBD1, which cannot be checked without DNA. The germline gives CDR1 LNHDA, CDR2 SQIVND (reference sequence). The length of the CDR3 is 20 residues. The CDR3 spells CASSSDGQGAAFSGANVLTF.

The V gene is TRBV28, the J gene TRBJ1-5; TCRdb's D call of TRBD1 is untestable without DNA. CDR1 is MDHEN, CDR2 SYDVKM, per germline. The CDR3 has 16 amino acids. CDR3: CASSPTGQGVYQPQHF.

The chain couples TRBV7-6 to TRBJ1-1; the D gene TCRdb calls, TRBD1, cannot be checked with no DNA. Germline CDR1 reads SGHVS; CDR2 reads FNYEAQ. This CDR3 is 13 amino acids long. CDR3 residues: CASSLVGTGEAFF. The whole variable domain, remainder taken from reference TRBV7-6 and TRBJ1-1, is GAGVSQSPRYKVTKRGQDVALRCDPISGHVSLYWYRQALGQGPEFLTYFNYEAQQDKSGLPNDRFSAERPEGSISTLTIQRTEQRDSAMYRCASSLVGTGEAFFGQGTRLTVV.

The rearrangement links TRBV11-1 to TRBJ2-2. CDR3 length: 17 residues. Per germline, CDR1 SGHAT and CDR2 FQDESV (reference sequence). This CDR3 reads CASSSYPGLAFTGELFF.

The V call is TRBV20-1, the J call TRBJ1-2. This CDR3 spans 13 amino acids. Germline lookup yields CDR1 DFQATT and CDR2 SNEGSKA (reference sequence). The CDR3 loop is CSARGDNPTGYTF.

The chain carries TRBV7-9 and TRBJ1-1. CDR1 is SEHNR, CDR2 FQNEAQ, per germline (reference sequence). The CDR3 has 11 amino acids. CDR3: CASRVNTEAFF.

The CDR3 region is CASSILTSGGDNEQFF. V usage is TRBV7-9 and J usage is TRBJ2-1; TCRdb designates TRBD2, a call that cannot be tested without DNA. CDR3 size: 16 residues. Germline V gene sequence: CDR1 SEHNR, CDR2 FQNEAQ (reference sequence).

The gene calls are TRBV28 and TRBJ2-3; TCRdb names TRBD2, which stays unverified in the absence of DNA. The germline gives CDR1 MDHEN, CDR2 SYDVKM. The CDR3 is made up of 18 amino acids. The chain's CDR3 is CASSFNRRVELNTDTQYF.

J is TRBJ2-1 and V is TRBV7-9; TCRdb gives TRBD1 as the D gene, but with no DNA this cannot be confirmed. The CDR3 consists of 16 residues. In germline, CDR1 is SEHNR, CDR2 FQNEAQ (reference sequence). The chain's CDR3 is CASSPHRGLSYNEQFF.

The CDR3 reads CASSYGWGYEQYF. The chain links TRBV6-6 to TRBJ2-7. The CDR3 is 13 residues long. The germline CDR1 and CDR2 sequences are MNHNY and SVGAGI (reference sequence).

This chain links TRBV12-3 or TRBV12-4 with TRBJ1-1. There are 12 residues in the CDR3. CDR3 loop: CASSSSYTEAFF.

This chain connects TRBV29-1 to TRBJ1-2. Germline CDR1 is SQVTM and CDR2 is ANQGSEA. The CDR3 runs to 13 residues. The CDR3 protein is CSVVGDMHYSYTF.

This chain links TRBV3-1 with TRBJ2-1; TCRdb calls TRBD2, which cannot be checked without DNA. There are 15 residues in the CDR3. CDR1 is LGHDT, CDR2 YNNKEL, per germline (reference sequence). This CDR3 is CASSQDPLGANEQFF.

The chain carries TRBV6-6 and TRBJ1-1; TCRdb's assignment of TRBD1 cannot be checked, as there is no DNA. In germline, CDR1 is MNHNY, CDR2 SVGAGI (reference sequence). The CDR3 is 15 amino acids. CDR3 amino acids: CASSVPGTMNTEAFF.